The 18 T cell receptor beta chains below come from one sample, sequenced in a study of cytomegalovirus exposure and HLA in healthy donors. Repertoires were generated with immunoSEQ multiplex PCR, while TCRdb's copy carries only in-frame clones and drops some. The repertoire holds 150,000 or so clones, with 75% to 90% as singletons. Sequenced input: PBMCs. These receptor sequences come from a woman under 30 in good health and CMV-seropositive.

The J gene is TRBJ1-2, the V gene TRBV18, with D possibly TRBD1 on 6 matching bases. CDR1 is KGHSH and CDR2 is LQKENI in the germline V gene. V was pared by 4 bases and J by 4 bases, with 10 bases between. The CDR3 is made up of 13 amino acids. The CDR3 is CASSLDSVYGYTF. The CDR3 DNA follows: TGTGCCAGCTCACTGGACAGCGTCTATGGCTACACCTTC.

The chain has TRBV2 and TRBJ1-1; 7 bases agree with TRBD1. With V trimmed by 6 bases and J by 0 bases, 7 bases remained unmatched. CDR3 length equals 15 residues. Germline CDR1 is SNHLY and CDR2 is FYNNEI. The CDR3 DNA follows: TGTGCCAGCAGGGACGGGACAGCCATGAACACTGAAGCTTTCTTT. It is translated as CASRDGTAMNTEAFF.

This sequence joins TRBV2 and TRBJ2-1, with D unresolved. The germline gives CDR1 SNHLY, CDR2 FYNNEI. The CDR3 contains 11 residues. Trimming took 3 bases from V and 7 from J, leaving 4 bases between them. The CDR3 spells CASSDINEQFF. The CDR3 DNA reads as TGTGCCAGCAGTGATATAAATGAGCAGTTCTTC.

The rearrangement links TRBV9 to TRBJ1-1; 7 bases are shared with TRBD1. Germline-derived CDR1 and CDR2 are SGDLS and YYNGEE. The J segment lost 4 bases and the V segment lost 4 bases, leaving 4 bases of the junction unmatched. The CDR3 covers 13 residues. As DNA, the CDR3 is TGTGCCAGCAGCATGACAGGGACCACTGAAGCTTTCTTT. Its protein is CASSMTGTTEAFF.

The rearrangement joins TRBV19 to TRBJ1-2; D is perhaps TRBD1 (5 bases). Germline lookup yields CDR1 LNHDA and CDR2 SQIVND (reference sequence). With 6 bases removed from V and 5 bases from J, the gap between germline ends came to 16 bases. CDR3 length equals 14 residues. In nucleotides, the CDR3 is TGTGCCAGTAGCCCCCCACAGGCGGTTTATGGCTACACCTTC. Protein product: CASSPPQAVYGYTF. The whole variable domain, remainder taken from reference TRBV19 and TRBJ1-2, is DGGITQSPKYLFRKEGQNVTLSCEQNLNHDAMYWYRQDPGQGLRLIYYSQIVNDFQKGDIAEGYSVSREKKESFPLTVTSAQKNPTAFYLCASSPPQAVYGYTFGSGTRLTVV.

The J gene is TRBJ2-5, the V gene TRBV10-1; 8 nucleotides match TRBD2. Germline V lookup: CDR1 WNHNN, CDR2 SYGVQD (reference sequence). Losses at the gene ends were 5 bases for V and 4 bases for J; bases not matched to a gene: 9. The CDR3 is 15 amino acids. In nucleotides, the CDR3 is TGCGCCAGCAGTCCCCGACTAGCGTCAGGAGAGACCCAGTACTTC. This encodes CASSPRLASGETQYF.

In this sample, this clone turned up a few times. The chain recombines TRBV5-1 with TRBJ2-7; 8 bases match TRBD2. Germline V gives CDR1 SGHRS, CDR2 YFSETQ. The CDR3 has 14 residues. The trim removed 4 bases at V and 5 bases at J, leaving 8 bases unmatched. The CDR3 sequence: CASSLSGVSDEQYF. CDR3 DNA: TGCGCCAGCAGCCTTAGCGGGGTGAGTGACGAGCAGTACTTC.

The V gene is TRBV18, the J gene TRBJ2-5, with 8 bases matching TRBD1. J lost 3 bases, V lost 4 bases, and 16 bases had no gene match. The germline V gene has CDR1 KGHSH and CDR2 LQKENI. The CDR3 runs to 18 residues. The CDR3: CASSHPPPGTGWEETQYF. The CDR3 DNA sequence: TGTGCCAGCTCACATCCTCCCCCCGGGACAGGCTGGGAAGAGACCCAGTACTTC.

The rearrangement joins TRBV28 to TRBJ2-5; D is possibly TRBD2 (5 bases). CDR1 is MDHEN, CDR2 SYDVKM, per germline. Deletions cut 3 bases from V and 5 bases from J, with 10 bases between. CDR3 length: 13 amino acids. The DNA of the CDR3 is TGTGCCAGCAGTTTTGCTAGCTGGGAGACCCAGTACTTC. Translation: CASSFASWETQYF.

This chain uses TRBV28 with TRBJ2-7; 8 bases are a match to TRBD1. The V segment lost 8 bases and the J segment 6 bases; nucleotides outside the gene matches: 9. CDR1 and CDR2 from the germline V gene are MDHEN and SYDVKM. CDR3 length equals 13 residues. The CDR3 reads CASRLPTGAEQYF. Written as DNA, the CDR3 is TGTGCCAGCCGCCTACCGACAGGGGCCGAGCAGTACTTC.

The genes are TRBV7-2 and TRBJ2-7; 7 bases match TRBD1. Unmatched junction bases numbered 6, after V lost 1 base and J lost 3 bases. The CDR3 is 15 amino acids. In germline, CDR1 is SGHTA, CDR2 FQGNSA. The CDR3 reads CASSLGSRGIYEQYF. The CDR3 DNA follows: TGTGCCAGCAGCTTAGGGTCCAGGGGGATCTACGAGCAGTACTTC. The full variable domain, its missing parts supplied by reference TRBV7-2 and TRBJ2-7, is GAGVSQSPSNKVTEKGKDVELRCDPISGHTALYWYRQSLGQGLEFLIYFQGNSAPDKSGLPSDRFSAERTGGSVSTLTIQRTQQEDSAVYLCASSLGSRGIYEQYFGPGTRLTVT.

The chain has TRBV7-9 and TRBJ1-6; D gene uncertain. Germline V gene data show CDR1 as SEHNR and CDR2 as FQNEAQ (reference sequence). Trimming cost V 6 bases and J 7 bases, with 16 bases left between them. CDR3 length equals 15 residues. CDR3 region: CASSKEGDGNSPLHF. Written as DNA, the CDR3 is TGTGCCAGCAGTAAAGAGGGCGACGGGAATTCACCCCTCCACTTT.

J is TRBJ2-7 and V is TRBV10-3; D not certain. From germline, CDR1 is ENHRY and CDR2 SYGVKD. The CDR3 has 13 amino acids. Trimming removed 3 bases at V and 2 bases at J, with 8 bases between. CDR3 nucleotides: TGTGCCATCAGTGATCACAGCCCCTACGAGCAGTACTTC. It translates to CAISDHSPYEQYF.

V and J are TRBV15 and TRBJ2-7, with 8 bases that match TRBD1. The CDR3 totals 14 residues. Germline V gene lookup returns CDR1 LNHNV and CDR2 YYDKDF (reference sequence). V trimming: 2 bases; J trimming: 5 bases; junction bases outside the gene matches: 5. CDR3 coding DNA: TGTGCCACCAGCAGACAGGGGGCATCCCACGAGCAGTACTTC. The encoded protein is CATSRQGASHEQYF.

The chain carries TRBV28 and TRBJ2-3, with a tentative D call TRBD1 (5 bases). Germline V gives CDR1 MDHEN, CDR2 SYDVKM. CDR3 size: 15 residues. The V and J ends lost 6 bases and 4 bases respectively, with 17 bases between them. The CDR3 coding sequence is TGTGCCAGCAGCTTGGTAGGGGCGATCGCAGATACGCAGTATTTT. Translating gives CASSLVGAIADTQYF.

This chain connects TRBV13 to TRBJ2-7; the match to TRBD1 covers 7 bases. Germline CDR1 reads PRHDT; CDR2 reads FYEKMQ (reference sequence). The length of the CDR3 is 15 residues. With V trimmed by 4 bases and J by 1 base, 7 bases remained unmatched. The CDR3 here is CASSSGTVLSYEQYF. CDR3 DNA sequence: TGTGCCAGCAGCTCCGGGACAGTCCTATCCTACGAGCAGTACTTC.

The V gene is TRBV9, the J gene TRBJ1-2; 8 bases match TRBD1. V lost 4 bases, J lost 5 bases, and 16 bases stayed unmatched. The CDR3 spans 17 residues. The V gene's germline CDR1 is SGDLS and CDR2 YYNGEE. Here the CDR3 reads CASSPGTGLLEGYGYTF. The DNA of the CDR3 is TGTGCCAGCAGCCCGGGGACAGGACTATTAGAGGGATATGGCTACACCTTC.

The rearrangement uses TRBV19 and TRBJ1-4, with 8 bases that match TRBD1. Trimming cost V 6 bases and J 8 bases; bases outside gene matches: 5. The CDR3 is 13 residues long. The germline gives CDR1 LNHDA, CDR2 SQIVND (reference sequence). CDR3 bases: TGTGCCAGTAGAATGACAGGGGAGGAAAAACTGTTTTTT. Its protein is CASRMTGEEKLFF.